A single TCR beta chain is shown here with its context. The antigen remains undetermined. This specimen belongs to a study of a mutant IDH1 vaccine in newly diagnosed glioma. The study's findings and limits: Pseudoprogression seemed unrelated to changes in top peripheral T cell clonotypes. Vaccination elicited immune responses in approximately 93% of patients.

CDR1 is SGHDT and CDR2 is YYEEEE in the germline V gene. CDR3 size: 16 residues. Time point defined: week 5, during vaccination. A 20-mer mutant IDH1 peptide at 300 ug was injected subcutaneously with topical imiquimod. TCRdb's table, derived via immunoSEQ multiplex PCR, lists solely in-frame clones and lacks some. The table shows about 54,000 clones, with about 81% occurring only once. The sequence was obtained from a man under 40 with glioma. The chain combines TRBV5-6 with TRBJ2-5; 12 bases agree with TRBD1. The better agreement between TRBJ2-7 and the DNA end casts doubt on the J call. The material sequenced was PBMCs, taken from a glioma patient whose treatment included an IDH1 peptide vaccine. The CDR3 protein is CASSFNPGQGAVEQYF. For the CDR3, the DNA is TGTGCCAGCAGCTTCAACCCGGGACAGGGGGCGGTCGAGCAGTACTTC.